One sample yielded the 32 T cell receptor beta chains listed below, sequenced in a study of blood T cell repertoires in COVID-19. Clones were sequenced by immunoSEQ multiplex PCR, and TCRdb holds only the in-frame ones, with some missing. The data contain a few hundred thousand clones, nearly 90% of them singletons. Sequences were obtained from PBMCs or T cells enriched from blood (not recorded which). These receptors were obtained from a woman between 18 and 29 years old with acute COVID-19.

The chain links TRBV28 to TRBJ2-7, with D possibly TRBD2 on 5 matching bases. The germline V and J ends were trimmed by 5 bases and 9 bases, with 14 bases remaining between them. CDR1 MDHEN and CDR2 SYDVKM come from the germline V gene. CDR3 length: 12 residues. The CDR3 region has the DNA TGTGCCAGCAGTCCACTCCGGGATATGCAGTACTTC. Its protein product is CASSPLRDMQYF.

The chain combines TRBV3-1 (or the pseudogene TRBV3-2) with TRBJ2-2; D possibly corresponds to TRBD2 (6 bases). The V gene lost 8 bases and the J gene lost 0 bases, with 10 bases spanning the gap. The germline CDR1 and CDR2 sequences are LGHDT and YNNKEL (reference sequence). There are 14 residues in the CDR3. In nucleotides, the CDR3 is TGTGCCAGCGGGGCGGGGACGAACACCGGGGAGCTGTTTTTT. Translating gives CASGAGTNTGELFF.

V gene TRBV19 combines with J gene TRBJ2-1; TRBD2 matches 12 bases. The CDR3 has 17 residues. V lost 5 bases, J lost 7 bases, and 12 bases stayed unmatched. CDR1 LNHDA and CDR2 SQIVND come from the germline V gene (reference sequence). CDR3 residues: CASSPRLAGAWENEQFF. CDR3 DNA sequence: TGTGCCAGTAGTCCCCGACTAGCGGGAGCGTGGGAGAATGAGCAGTTCTTC.

The V and J genes are TRBV2 and TRBJ2-3; TRBD2 matches 10 bases. V lost 5 bases and J lost 4; bases outside the gene matches: 18. The CDR3 length is 19 residues. The germline V gene encodes CDR1 SNHLY and CDR2 FYNNEI. The CDR3 DNA sequence: TGTGCCAGCAGTCGACTAGCGGGTACCCCCCAACGGGGTGCAGATACGCAGTATTTT. It yields the protein CASSRLAGTPQRGADTQYF.

V and J are TRBV28 and TRBJ1-1, with no clear D. Germline V gene data show CDR1 as MDHEN and CDR2 as SYDVKM. The CDR3 covers 13 residues. V was cut by 3 bases and J by 1 base, with 6 bases left in between. As DNA, the CDR3 is TGTGCCAGCAGTTTCCTAGCGAACACTGAAGCTTTCTTT. Its protein is CASSFLANTEAFF. The full variable domain, rest sourced from reference TRBV28 and TRBJ1-1, is DVKVTQSSRYLVKRTGEKVFLECVQDMDHENMFWYRQDPGLGLRLIYFSYDVKMKEKGDIPEGYSVSREKKERFSLILESASTNQTSMYLCASSFLANTEAFFGQGTRLTVV.

J is TRBJ2-7 and V is TRBV7-4, with 10 bases matching TRBD1. V lost 1 base to trimming and J lost 4 bases; unmatched junction nucleotides: 7. Germline V CDR1 and CDR2: SGHVT, SQSDAQ. The CDR3 extends over 16 amino acids. CDR3 in DNA: TGTGCCAGCAGCTTAGAGACTCGGGACAGGGGTTACGAGCAGTACTTC. It is translated as CASSLETRDRGYEQYF. Filled out from reference TRBV7-4 and TRBJ2-7, the complete variable domain reads GAGVSQSPRYKVAKRGRDVALRCDSISGHVTLYWYRQTLGQGSEVLTYSQSDAQRDKSGRPSGRFSAERPERSVSTLKIQRTEQGDSAVYLCASSLETRDRGYEQYFGPGTRLTVT.

The V call is TRBV11-3, the J call TRBJ1-3; unclear D gene. This CDR3 has 16 residues. The V and J ends lost 4 bases and 0 bases respectively, with 13 bases between them. CDR1 is SGHNT and CDR2 is YENEEA in the germline V gene. The CDR3 loop reads CASSSFPVVSGNTIYF. The CDR3 nucleotides are TGTGCCAGCAGCTCTTTCCCAGTGGTCTCTGGAAACACCATATATTTT.

Of note for this clone: The sample holds other DNA sequences that translate to the same CDR3. The genes are TRBV7-9 and TRBJ1-2; no reliable D call. There are 13 residues in the CDR3. Germline lookup yields CDR1 SEHNR and CDR2 FQNEAQ (reference sequence). The V and J ends lost 5 bases and 0 bases respectively, with 7 bases between them. Here the CDR3 DNA reads TGTGCCAGCAGCCTGAACACTAACTATGGCTACACCTTC. It yields the protein CASSLNTNYGYTF.

The chain employs TRBV5-4 and TRBJ2-2; perhaps TRBD2 as D (6 bases). The CDR3 length is 14 residues. V lost 10 bases, J lost 0 bases, and 13 bases lay in between. From germline, CDR1 is SGHNT and CDR2 YYREEE (reference sequence). CDR3: CAVARETNTGELFF. The CDR3 DNA follows: TGTGCCGTCGCGCGGGAAACGAACACCGGGGAGCTGTTTTTT.

The rearrangement uses TRBV19 and TRBJ2-1, with 8 bases matching TRBD1. The ends lost 6 bases at V and 4 bases at J; junction bases unmatched: 5. Germline V gene lookup returns CDR1 LNHDA and CDR2 SQIVND (reference sequence). The CDR3 covers 14 residues. CDR3 in DNA: TGTGCCAGTAGGGTTAGGACAGGGTACAATGAGCAGTTCTTC. Translation gives CASRVRTGYNEQFF.

This chain links TRBV9 with TRBJ2-5, with TRBD2 matching 14 bases. The V and J ends lost 4 bases and 2 bases, in that order; junction bases with no gene match: 7. Germline V gene sequence: CDR1 SGDLS, CDR2 YYNGEE. The CDR3 consists of 17 residues. In nucleotides, the CDR3 is TGTGCCAGCAGCCCCGGACTAGCGGGAGGTGGTCAAGAGACCCAGTACTTC. Encoded protein: CASSPGLAGGGQETQYF.

The rearrangement joins TRBV19 to TRBJ1-1; 11 positions match TRBD1. The CDR3 has 15 residues. With 5 bases clipped from V and 3 bases from J, the junction kept 5 bases outside the gene matches. Germline V lookup: CDR1 LNHDA, CDR2 SQIVND (reference sequence). The CDR3 region is CASSFGQGAYTEAFF. The CDR3 DNA reads TGTGCCAGTAGTTTCGGACAGGGGGCATACACTGAAGCTTTCTTT.

The chain uses TRBV7-9 and TRBJ1-2, with a weak D call TRBD1 (5 bases). V lost 2 bases to trimming and J lost 8 bases, with 15 bases between them. Germline V lookup: CDR1 SEHNR, CDR2 FQNEAQ (reference sequence). The CDR3 runs 14 residues. The CDR3 DNA reads as TGTGCCAGCAGCTTATTAGGGCAGGGTGGCGGCTACACCTTC. This gives the protein CASSLLGQGGGYTF.

This clone has a single count. The chain is built from TRBV10-3 and TRBJ2-7; no clear D gene. Germline CDR1 is ENHRY and CDR2 is SYGVKD. This CDR3 region has 13 residues. Trimming pared 2 bases from V and 6 bases from J, leaving 11 bases between. The CDR3 sequence: CAISERQPSEQYF. The CDR3 DNA reads as TGTGCCATCAGTGAGAGGCAGCCTAGCGAGCAGTACTTC.

This rearrangement joins TRBV29-1 to TRBJ2-4; TRBD1 is a possible D gene (6 bases). Trimming stripped 5 bases from V and 2 bases from J, with 10 bases between. The germline V gene has CDR1 SQVTM and CDR2 ANQGSEA. The CDR3 loop spans 13 amino acids. CDR3 nucleotides: TGCAGCGTTCTGGACAGAACCAAAAACATTCAGTACTTC. It translates to CSVLDRTKNIQYF.

Only a few counts were recorded for this clone. The genes are TRBV5-1 and TRBJ2-7; no definite D call. CDR1 is SGHRS, CDR2 YFSETQ, per germline. This CDR3 is built from 13 residues. The V and J ends lost 0 bases and 3 bases respectively, with 7 bases between them. CDR3 protein: CASSLDGLYEQYF. CDR3 nucleotide sequence: TGCGCCAGCAGCTTGGACGGTCTCTACGAGCAGTACTTC. The entire variable domain, with the rest obtained from reference TRBV5-1 and TRBJ2-7, is as follows: KAGVTQTPRYLIKTRGQQVTLSCSPISGHRSVSWYQQTPGQGLQFLFEYFSETQRNKGNFPGRFSGRQFSNSRSEMNVSTLELGDSALYLCASSLDGLYEQYFGPGTRLTVT.

CDR3 loop: CASSSPDRGFKAFF. CDR3 bases: TGCGCCAGCAGCTCCCCGGACAGGGGGTTCAAAGCTTTCTTT. The J gene is TRBJ1-1, the V gene TRBV5-1, with 10 positions matching TRBD1. This CDR3 has 14 amino acids. The V and J ends lost 3 bases and 9 bases, in that order; junction bases with no gene match: 8. The germline V gene has CDR1 SGHRS and CDR2 YFSETQ.

J is TRBJ1-1 and V is TRBV7-2, with TRBD1 as a possible D gene (5 bases). V lost 5 bases and J lost 1, with 8 bases in between. The CDR3 extends over 13 amino acids. Germline V gives CDR1 SGHTA, CDR2 FQGNSA. The CDR3 DNA follows: TGTGCCAGCAGCCAACAGGAGAACACTGAAGCTTTCTTT. Its translation: CASSQQENTEAFF.

The gene calls are TRBV5-1 and TRBJ1-3; a possible D gene is TRBD1 (5 bases). The germline CDR1 and CDR2 sequences are SGHRS and YFSETQ. V was pared by 0 bases and J by 0 bases, with 13 bases between. This CDR3 is built from 17 residues. As DNA, the CDR3 is TGCGCCAGCAGCTTGGAGCCCCAGGGATCCTCTGGAAACACCATATATTTT. Protein: CASSLEPQGSSGNTIYF.

This clone occurred once. The chain links TRBV2 to TRBJ1-5; D call uncertain. Germline loops: CDR1 SNHLY, CDR2 FYNNEI. This CDR3 is built from 15 residues. V gave up 6 bases and J gave up 0 bases, with 12 bases separating them. Here the CDR3 reads CASSASGYSNQPQHF. In nucleotides, the CDR3 is TGTGCCAGCAGCGCCTCAGGATATAGCAATCAGCCCCAGCATTTT. Full variable domain (outside the CDR3, taken from reference TRBV2 and TRBJ1-5): EPEVTQTPSHQVTQMGQEVILRCVPISNHLYFYWYRQILGQKVEFLVSFYNNEISEKSEIFDDQFSVERPDGSNFTLKIRSTKLEDSAMYFCASSASGYSNQPQHFGDGTRLSIL.

The J gene is TRBJ1-6, the V gene TRBV7-2, with no clear D. Germline assignment: CDR1 SGHTA and CDR2 FQGNSA. The CDR3 sequence is 13 residues long. The V gene lost 5 bases and the J gene lost 9 bases, with 11 bases spanning the gap. This CDR3 is CASSHPDSSPLHF. For the CDR3, the DNA is TGTGCCAGCAGCCACCCAGACTCTTCACCCCTCCACTTT.

J is TRBJ2-3 and V is TRBV6-5; D call uncertain. From germline, CDR1 is MNHEY and CDR2 SVGAGI. CDR3 length equals 16 residues. V was shortened by 4 bases and J by 2 bases, with 16 bases between the two germline ends. This CDR3 reads CASSSPSASPTDTQYF. The CDR3 DNA is TGTGCCAGCAGTTCCCCCAGCGCGTCGCCCACAGATACGCAGTATTTT.

The J gene is TRBJ2-7, the V gene TRBV11-3, with TRBD2 identical over 14 bases. Germline CDR1 SGHNT, CDR2 YENEEA. The V and J ends lost 5 bases and 3 bases, in that order; junction bases with no gene match: 6. The CDR3 is 16 amino acids. Written as DNA, the CDR3 is TGTGCCAGCAGCACAGGGACTAGCGGGAGTCTCTACGAGCAGTACTTC. Amino acids: CASSTGTSGSLYEQYF.

The chain carries TRBV27 and TRBJ2-1; D is perhaps TRBD2 (6 bases). The CDR3 has 16 amino acids. V gave up 7 bases and J gave up 2 bases, with 18 bases separating them. Germline values: CDR1 MNHEY, CDR2 SMNVEV (reference sequence). The CDR3 sequence: CASKAALGGPYNEQFF. The CDR3 DNA reads TGTGCCAGCAAGGCAGCCCTCGGGGGACCCTACAATGAGCAGTTCTTC.

Here the CDR3 reads CASPPKGDRDYEQYF. In DNA form, the CDR3 reads TGTGCCAGCCCCCCTAAGGGGGACAGGGACTACGAGCAGTACTTC. This chain links TRBV6-4 with TRBJ2-7, with 9 bases lining up with TRBD1. Germline trimming cut 8 bases from V and 3 bases from J; bases unmatched to any gene: 11. Per the germline V gene, CDR1 is MRHNA and CDR2 is SNTAGT. This CDR3 has 15 residues.

The V call is TRBV18, the J call TRBJ2-7; no clear D gene. Per germline, CDR1 KGHSH and CDR2 LQKENI. The CDR3 sequence is 11 residues long. V was pared by 5 bases and J by 7 bases, with 9 bases between. CDR3 loop: CASSSSREQYF. The CDR3 DNA sequence: TGTGCCAGCTCATCAAGTCGGGAGCAGTACTTC.

This chain joins TRBV18 and TRBJ1-1; D remains unclear. The V end lost 6 bases, the J end lost 5 bases, and 25 bases lay between the germline ends. The CDR3 is 17 amino acids. CDR1 and CDR2 (germline): KGHSH, LQKENI. The CDR3 spells CASSELSGAGGETEAFF. The CDR3 DNA sequence: TGTGCCAGCTCCGAGTTATCAGGCGCCGGTGGCGAAACTGAAGCTTTCTTT.

This clone has a single count. The rearrangement uses TRBV24-1 and TRBJ2-1; D remains ambiguous. This CDR3 is 16 amino acids long. Looked up from germline, CDR1 is KGHDR and CDR2 is SFDVKD. V lost 4 bases to trimming and J lost 4 bases, with 16 bases between them. The CDR3: CATSESIPRKYNEQFF. Written as DNA, the CDR3 is TGTGCCACCAGTGAGAGTATTCCTAGGAAATACAATGAGCAGTTCTTC.

The V call is TRBV5-5, the J call TRBJ2-7, with TRBD1 as a possible D gene (5 bases). This CDR3 is built from 17 residues. V was shortened by 2 bases and J by 7 bases, with 25 bases between the two germline ends. Germline V lookup: CDR1 SGHKS, CDR2 YYEKEE (reference sequence). The CDR3 nucleotides read TGTGCCAGCAGCTTACTGCAAGGAGCGACAGTCTTGAATGAGCAGTACTTC. Amino acids: CASSLLQGATVLNEQYF.

This clone was counted a few times. This rearrangement joins TRBV14 to TRBJ1-2; TRBD1 matches at 7 bases. This CDR3 region has 13 residues. The junction had 3 bases not matched to a gene; V was cut back by 4 bases and J by 4 bases. Per the germline V gene, CDR1 is SGHDN and CDR2 is FVKESK. The CDR3 DNA reads TGTGCCAGCAGCCTGGACAGGTCCTATGGCTACACCTTC. This codes for CASSLDRSYGYTF. Filled out from reference TRBV14 and TRBJ1-2, the complete variable domain reads EAGVTQFPSHSVIEKGQTVTLRCDPISGHDNLYWYRRVMGKEIKFLLHFVKESKQDESGMPNNRFLAERTGGTYSTLKVQPAELEDSGVYFCASSLDRSYGYTFGSGTRLTVV.

This chain joins TRBV5-1 and TRBJ2-7; 9 bases align to TRBD1. This CDR3 comprises 14 residues. V dropped 0 bases and J dropped 7; count of bases not matched to a gene: 5. Germline CDR1 reads SGHRS; CDR2 reads YFSETQ. In DNA form, the CDR3 reads TGCGCCAGCAGCTTGGGGGACAGGGTTGGGGAGCAGTACTTC. Encoded protein: CASSLGDRVGEQYF.

The genes are TRBV5-4 and TRBJ1-2; 7 positions agree with TRBD1. V shed 7 bases, J shed 8 bases, and the junction held 8 bases outside the gene matches. Germline V gene sequence: CDR1 SGHNT, CDR2 YYREEE (reference sequence). The CDR3 is 12 amino acids. CDR3 sequence (DNA): TGTGCCAGCCCAGGGGGTAATGAAGGCTACACCTTC. Translated: CASPGGNEGYTF.